The sample holds a few counts of the clone carrying this T cell receptor beta chain. No antigen is known for it. A J-beta primer mix and a sample-barcoded 5' primer were used in a second PCR of roughly 7 to 12 cycles. MiXCR was run by TCRdb on the 5' RACE reads, yielding one entry per CDR3 protein. The sample yields under 1,000,000 distinct CDR3 sequences, 36% seen once. With 4 bases clipped from V and 5 bases from J, the junction kept 9 bases outside the gene matches. The V gene's germline CDR1 is SGHKS and CDR2 YYEKEE (reference sequence). This CDR3 is built from 15 residues. These data belong to a study of blood T cells in healthy people across ages. Study context: There was about one barcoded beta molecule captured by template switching per two T cells.

General study results and limits: Not knowing donor CMV status may have confounded expanded clonotype changes. Comparison with aged donors showed that long-lived donors had more naive CD4+ cells and higher diversity. Total diversity from one million sequenced T cells was likely underestimated.

This receptor was taken from a man between 18 and 35 years old in good health. What was sequenced was blood. The J gene is TRBJ2-5, the V gene TRBV5-5, with 9 bases identical to TRBD1. In nucleotides, the CDR3 is TGTGCCAGCAGCACATGGACAGGGGAATCGGAGACCCAGTACTTC. It translates to CASSTWTGESETQYF.